These T cell receptor beta chains were read from a single sample in a study of shared clonotypes between healthy human individuals. Data came from immunoSEQ multiplex PCR; TCRdb stores just in-frame clones and leaves some out. The sample records about 2 million clones, roughly 94% being singletons. Sequenced: naive CD4+ T cells sorted from blood. All receptors come from a man aged 18 to 30 in good health. Each CDR3 is given with its conserved first and last residue. D genes are given only for firm matches. Size values are once, few and many counts, or a class for expanded clones, and some rows have none.

V gene: TRBV11-2
D gene: NA
clone size: NA
J gene: TRBJ2-2
CDR3 DNA: TGTGCCAGCAGCTTACGTGAACAAAACACCGGGGAGCTGTTTTTT
CDR3 protein: CASSLREQNTGELFF

V gene: TRBV27
D gene: NA
clone size: NA
J gene: TRBJ1-5
CDR3 DNA: TGTGCCAGCAGCCTAACTACTAATCAGCCCCAGCATTTT
CDR3 protein: CASSLTTNQPQHF

V gene: TRBV5-1
D gene: NA
clone size: NA
J gene: TRBJ2-1
CDR3 DNA: TGCGCCAGCAGCTTGGAGAGTAGGACGGGCAATGAGCAGTTCTTC
CDR3 protein: CASSLESRTGNEQFF

V gene: TRBV5-4
D gene: NA
clone size: NA
J gene: TRBJ2-7
CDR3 DNA: TGTGCCAGCAGCTTAGGAGGGGGCTGGTCCGAGCAGTACTTC
CDR3 protein: CASSLGGGWSEQYF

V gene: TRBV19
D gene: NA
clone size: NA
J gene: TRBJ2-7
CDR3 DNA: TGTGCCAGTAGCTCGGGTCGGGGAACCTACGAGCAGTACTTC
CDR3 protein: CASSSGRGTYEQYF

V gene: TRBV7-9
D gene: NA
clone size: NA
J gene: TRBJ1-6
CDR3 DNA: TGTGCCAGCAGCCGGACAGCCGATAATTCACCCCTCCACTTT
CDR3 protein: CASSRTADNSPLHF

V gene: TRBV5-1
D gene: NA
clone size: NA
J gene: TRBJ1-3
CDR3 DNA: TGCGCCAGCAGCGCGGCGGGAACTGGAAACACCATATATTTT
CDR3 protein: CASSAAGTGNTIYF

V gene: TRBV2
D gene: NA
clone size: NA
J gene: TRBJ2-5
CDR3 DNA: TGTGCCAGCACGCGGGGTACCCTAAGTCAAGAGACCCAGTACTTC
CDR3 protein: CASTRGTLSQETQYF

V gene: TRBV4-1
D gene: NA
clone size: NA
J gene: TRBJ2-1
CDR3 DNA: TGCGCCAGCAGCCTTGGGACTTACTCCTACAATGAGCAGTTCTTC
CDR3 protein: CASSLGTYSYNEQFF

V gene: TRBV2
D gene: TRBD1
clone size: once
J gene: TRBJ1-4
CDR3 DNA: TGTGCCAGCAGCCCCGATGGACAGGGGACGGATGAAAAACTGTTTTTT
CDR3 protein: CASSPDGQGTDEKLFF

V gene: TRBV7-9
D gene: NA
clone size: NA
J gene: TRBJ1-3
CDR3 DNA: TGTGCCAGCAGGACAACCCCTGGAAACACCATATATTTT
CDR3 protein: CASRTTPGNTIYF

V gene: TRBV7-2
D gene: NA
clone size: NA
J gene: TRBJ2-3
CDR3 DNA: TGTGCCAGCAGCTTGGATCAGGGATCGCAGTATTTT
CDR3 protein: CASSLDQGSQYF

V gene: TRBV11-1
D gene: NA
clone size: NA
J gene: TRBJ2-1
CDR3 DNA: TGTGCCAGCAGCTTAGGTGTCTCTTACAATGAGCAGTTCTTC
CDR3 protein: CASSLGVSYNEQFF

V gene: TRBV10-2
D gene: NA
clone size: NA
J gene: TRBJ2-7
CDR3 DNA: TGCGCCAGCAGTTCCGACAACTACGAGCAGTACTTC
CDR3 protein: CASSSDNYEQYF

V gene: TRBV5-1
D gene: TRBD2
clone size: NA
J gene: TRBJ2-7
CDR3 DNA: TGCGCCAGCACCACGGGACTAGCGGGAGCGGGAGAGCAGTACTTC
CDR3 protein: CASTTGLAGAGEQYF

V gene: TRBV7-8
D gene: NA
clone size: NA
J gene: TRBJ2-7
CDR3 DNA: TGTGCCAGCAGCCCGGACCCCTTTGAGCAGTACTTC
CDR3 protein: CASSPDPFEQYF

V gene: TRBV28
D gene: NA
clone size: NA
J gene: TRBJ1-5
CDR3 DNA: TGTGCCAGCAGTTCTTCCTCAGGGAACAATCAGCCCCAGCATTTT
CDR3 protein: CASSSSSGNNQPQHF

V gene: TRBV5-1
D gene: NA
clone size: NA
J gene: TRBJ1-3
CDR3 DNA: TGCGCCAGCAGCTTGGTCGGCCTATCGGGGGGAAACACCATATATTTT
CDR3 protein: CASSLVGLSGGNTIYF

V gene: TRBV5-6
D gene: TRBD2
clone size: once
J gene: TRBJ2-7
CDR3 DNA: TGTGCCAGCAGCTTGGATGCAGCGGGGTTTCGAGAGCAGTACTTC
CDR3 protein: CASSLDAAGFREQYF

V gene: TRBV10-2
D gene: NA
clone size: once
J gene: TRBJ2-3
CDR3 DNA: TGCGCCAGCAACTCAGGGGGGGATACGCAGTATTTT
CDR3 protein: CASNSGGDTQYF

V gene: TRBV10-3
D gene: NA
clone size: NA
J gene: TRBJ2-5
CDR3 DNA: TGTGCCATCAGTGCCAGCCGAAAAGAGACCCAGTACTTC
CDR3 protein: CAISASRKETQYF

V gene: TRBV4-2
D gene: NA
clone size: NA
J gene: TRBJ2-5
CDR3 DNA: TGTGCCAGCAGCCCCGGCAGGGGGAGCGGGGGAGAGACCCAGTACTTC
CDR3 protein: CASSPGRGSGGETQYF